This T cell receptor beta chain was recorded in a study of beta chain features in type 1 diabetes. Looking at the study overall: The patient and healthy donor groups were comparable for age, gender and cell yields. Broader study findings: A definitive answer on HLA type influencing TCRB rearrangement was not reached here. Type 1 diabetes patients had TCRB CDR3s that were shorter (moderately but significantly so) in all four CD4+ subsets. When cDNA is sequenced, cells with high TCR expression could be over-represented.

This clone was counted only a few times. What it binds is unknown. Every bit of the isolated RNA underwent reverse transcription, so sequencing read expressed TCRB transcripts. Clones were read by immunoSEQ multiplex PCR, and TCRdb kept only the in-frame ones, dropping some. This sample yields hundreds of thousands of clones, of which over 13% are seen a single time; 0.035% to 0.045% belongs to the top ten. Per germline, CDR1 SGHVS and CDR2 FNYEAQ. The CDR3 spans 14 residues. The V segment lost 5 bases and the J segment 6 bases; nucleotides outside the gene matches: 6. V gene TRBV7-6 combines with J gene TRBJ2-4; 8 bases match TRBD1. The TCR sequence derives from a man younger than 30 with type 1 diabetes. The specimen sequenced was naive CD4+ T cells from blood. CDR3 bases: TGTGCCAGCAGCCCCGGACAGGGAATAAACATTCAGTACTTC. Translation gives CASSPGQGINIQYF.